Here is one T cell receptor beta chain with its context. There is no known antigen for this receptor. The record has no base qualities; no much larger clone is one base away. The data were taken from a study of cytomegalovirus exposure and HLA in healthy donors (dated by TCRdb to about 2017). The study in broad terms: An earlier analysis of 587 of the donors reported about 250 Gb of sequence data and roughly 110 million unique TCR beta sequences from 150 million to 200 million T cells. An early release that covered some 630 HLA-typed donors contained approximately 290 gigabases of sequencing data and around 80 million unique TCR sequences. Among the roughly 400 genotyped donors, about 85% belonged to the genetic ancestry cluster associated with self-reported Caucasian donors. The study aimed to test whether cataloging public T cell receptors could reveal signatures of past pathogen exposure. Using immunosequencing, the study profiled T cell repertoires from around 670 subjects and related those repertoires to cytomegalovirus serostatus. Besides the first cohort of approximately 710 subjects, a separate validation cohort made up of 90 to 150 different subjects was used. To predict cytomegalovirus infection status, the study combined high-throughput TCR immunosequencing, statistical association of individual TCRs with disease status, and machine learning. In a later analysis, previously published TCR beta repertoires from fewer than 750 donors were re-analyzed and high-resolution HLA genotyping was added so that TCR occurrence patterns could be studied. Rather than drawing on any new phenotypic data, the later analysis identified candidate immune exposures from TCR beta sequences and the way those sequences occurred across donors. An earlier analysis of around 580 of the donors used high-throughput TCR beta sequencing to judge whether each TCR beta V gene segment behaved as functional or pseudogenic. Donor age, sex, ethnicity and CMV serostatus were collected together with the repertoire data. Genome-wide SNP genotypes for about three fifths of the 666 donors were used in a later genetic analysis, which treated that subset as a discovery cohort. Every discovery cohort repertoire had been produced on one sequencing platform. HLA typing covered class I and class II loci at four-digit resolution. Typing coverage varied by locus: roughly 629-630 donors for A, B, C, DRB1 and DQB1; more than 500 for DQA1; some 610 for DPA1; around 450 for DPB1. Because of strong linkage in the cohort, roughly five DR-DQ haplotypes were treated as single units for association and clustering. Across roughly 420 genotyped donors of the cohort, an average of about 240,000 unique TCR beta nucleotide sequences per donor were sequenced, and approximately 19% of those sequences were non-productive.

Here is what the overall study found, with its caveats: Strong co-occurrence of HLA alleles, especially DR and DQ, made assigning TCR associations to individual alleles difficult. Because HLA typing was unavailable for some donors at each locus, only the typed subset was used in association tests. Across donors, most TCR sequences were observed very rarely, whereas some public TCRs were present in many individuals. A later analysis associated some 17,000 TCR beta sequences with specific HLA alleles at a false discovery rate of 0.05. This cohort had only TCR beta chains sequenced, and the lack of alpha or paired-chain data limited which features could be detected. The presence/absence analyses assumed that sequencing depth was roughly uniform across donors, and that assumption may not be true. Linkage disequilibrium might explain the correlated functional status among segregating V segments, but an unknown experimental factor could not be excluded. The classifier was reported to diagnose cytomegalovirus status with high specificity and sensitivity in both the original and validation cohorts. A later analysis found that most CMV-associated TCR beta chains appeared HLA-restricted, with HLA associations seemingly driven largely by CMV exposure. In a later analysis, HLA-associated TCR beta chains showed more clonal expansion and lower generation probabilities than non-associated chains that were equally common. In an earlier analysis of about 540 of the donors, most TCR beta V segments were observed in productive rearrangements about 90% or about 30% of the time, broadly matching IMGT annotations. According to a later genetic analysis, donors in an Asian-associated ancestry cluster had fewer N-insertions in productive TCRs than the approximately 700-donor mean. A total of fewer than 200 TCR beta chains were listed by the study as associated with cytomegalovirus. The 87-base-pair reads could not distinguish some IMGT-functional V segments, including TRBV6-2 and TRBV6-3, so those segments were excluded. Because counts were too low, some 16 rarely observed V segments, including chromosome 9 orphons, were excluded from the earlier analysis of 500 to 700 of the donors. A later genetic analysis associated a missense DCLRE1C variant with V-gene and J-gene trimming of TCR beta chains, and an independent cohort replicated the association. The sequencing pipeline was judged likely to have produced a cluster of highly shared sequence variants as a technical artifact. A further reported finding was that TCR beta sequences accurately predicted the HLA-A and HLA-B alleles for most subjects in the first cohort. A later analysis found that TCR association rates varied across HLA loci, with DRB1 alleles showing the most associated TCRs and HLA-C alleles the fewest. A few of the identified cytomegalovirus-associated TCR beta chains were confirmed in vitro to be specific for cytomegalovirus antigens. Several of the top co-occurrence clusters appeared to be linked to parvovirus B19, influenza, CMV and Epstein-Barr virus, according to a later analysis. According to the authors, the approach could potentially be generalized to other disease states and immunological phenotypes. For the cohort, immune exposure information was limited to CMV serostatus.

Library construction relied on the immunoSEQ multiplex PCR assay. For the multiplex PCR, a mixture combining 60 forward primers for TCR Vbeta segments and 13 reverse primers for TCR Jbeta segments was used. The CDR3 region of rearranged TCR beta genes was amplified from genomic DNA with a multiplex PCR assay. The Illumina HiSeq System was used to sequence the amplified TCR beta libraries as 87-base-pair reads. Concerning the study's data processing: A later analysis counted about 80 million unique TCR beta chains across the 600 to 850 repertoires, and 9 million to 14 million of these chains were shared by at least two donors. Raw reads were error-corrected and collapsed into unique sequences with a nearest-neighbor algorithm that merged closely related sequences to remove PCR and sequencing errors. To assign V, D and J gene segments, CDR3 sequences were aligned to IMGT reference sequences. Each retained sequence needed at least a six-nucleotide match to both a V gene segment and a J gene segment. A rearrangement counted as productive if the CDR3 had no stop codons and remained in frame with V and J, and every other rearrangement counted as non-productive. CDR3 was defined by IMGT convention, running from the second conserved V-encoded cysteine to the conserved J-encoded phenylalanine. Sequences without an unambiguous match to a single V gene segment were excluded from the earlier analysis of approximately 560 of the donors. An earlier analysis of 500 to 600 of the donors classified V segments as functional when productive rearrangements were above 56.7% and as segregating when the standard deviation between donors was above 5%. A statistical classification framework was built for diagnosing cytomegalovirus status from the catalog of TCR beta chain sequences. In a later analysis, TCR nucleotide sequences were compared against IMGT/GENE-DB human TR gene sequences so that V and J genes could be assigned. Using the TCRdist pipeline, a later analysis assigned CDR3 sequences along with most-parsimonious VDJ recombination scenarios. In a later analysis, every TCR beta chain was defined by the combination of its CDR3 amino acid sequence and its V-gene family, and reads without a unique V-gene family were dropped. A later analysis removed roughly 590 highly shared, low-generation-probability nucleotide sequences to deal with suspected cross-contamination and a sequencing artifact. In a later analysis, a clonal expansion index for each public chain was calculated from normalized within-repertoire ranks of inferred template counts. In a later analysis, generation probabilities were computed using a VDJ recombination model fitted to out-of-frame rearrangements, and the results were checked against IGoR. Hypergeometric tests were used in a later analysis to score TCR-TCR, TCR-HLA and TCR-CMV co-occurrence, with a repertoire-size bias correction applied to the TCR pairs. In a later analysis, false discovery rates were estimated by permuting HLA or CMV assignments 20 times. A later analysis grouped co-occurring TCRs with DBSCAN, adding TCRdist sequence similarity when clustering within HLA-allele-positive subsets. Co-occurrence clustering excluded repertoires with fewer than 30,000 or more than 120,000 public chains, plus five with anomalous nucleotide sharing. The clones in this table, taken by TCRdb from immuneACCESS, are in-frame only. Not every clone is retained; where verified, under half of the shortfall comes from an unresolved V gene, and the cause of the rest is unknown. V, J and clone size derive from that table, while D and trimming were established from the DNA sequence. This sample has 130,000 or so clones in its table, and approximately 79% of those were observed once. Of the sample, 4.3% falls within the top ten clones.

The junction shows trimming of 1 base on V and 8 bases on J, plus 12 bases between the germline ends. Via the germline V gene, CDR1 is SGHTA and CDR2 FQGNSA. The CDR3 contains 14 residues, cysteine and phenylalanine counted. The sequence is cut down to CDR3 DNA, 42 bases in frame from base 1. The cohort was made up of around 720 healthy bone marrow donors. At the time of sampling, all cohort members were nominally healthy, though unrecorded immune exposures were likely present. The donor was CMV seropositive and belonged to the group of 250 to 300 seropositive cohort members. Each donor provided a peripheral blood sample, and peripheral blood mononuclear cells were used for TCR beta sequencing. Genomic DNA extraction from the blood cell samples was performed with the Qiagen DNeasy Blood Extraction Kit.

The TCR sequence derives from a man younger than 30 in good health and CMV-seropositive. The chain links TRBV7-2 with TRBJ2-1; possibly the D gene is TRBD1, per 5 matching bases. The sample was PBMCs. The DNA is TGTGCCAGCAGCTTAGATTTGGGGCAGGATGAGCAGTTCTTC. The resulting protein is CASSLDLGQDEQFF.